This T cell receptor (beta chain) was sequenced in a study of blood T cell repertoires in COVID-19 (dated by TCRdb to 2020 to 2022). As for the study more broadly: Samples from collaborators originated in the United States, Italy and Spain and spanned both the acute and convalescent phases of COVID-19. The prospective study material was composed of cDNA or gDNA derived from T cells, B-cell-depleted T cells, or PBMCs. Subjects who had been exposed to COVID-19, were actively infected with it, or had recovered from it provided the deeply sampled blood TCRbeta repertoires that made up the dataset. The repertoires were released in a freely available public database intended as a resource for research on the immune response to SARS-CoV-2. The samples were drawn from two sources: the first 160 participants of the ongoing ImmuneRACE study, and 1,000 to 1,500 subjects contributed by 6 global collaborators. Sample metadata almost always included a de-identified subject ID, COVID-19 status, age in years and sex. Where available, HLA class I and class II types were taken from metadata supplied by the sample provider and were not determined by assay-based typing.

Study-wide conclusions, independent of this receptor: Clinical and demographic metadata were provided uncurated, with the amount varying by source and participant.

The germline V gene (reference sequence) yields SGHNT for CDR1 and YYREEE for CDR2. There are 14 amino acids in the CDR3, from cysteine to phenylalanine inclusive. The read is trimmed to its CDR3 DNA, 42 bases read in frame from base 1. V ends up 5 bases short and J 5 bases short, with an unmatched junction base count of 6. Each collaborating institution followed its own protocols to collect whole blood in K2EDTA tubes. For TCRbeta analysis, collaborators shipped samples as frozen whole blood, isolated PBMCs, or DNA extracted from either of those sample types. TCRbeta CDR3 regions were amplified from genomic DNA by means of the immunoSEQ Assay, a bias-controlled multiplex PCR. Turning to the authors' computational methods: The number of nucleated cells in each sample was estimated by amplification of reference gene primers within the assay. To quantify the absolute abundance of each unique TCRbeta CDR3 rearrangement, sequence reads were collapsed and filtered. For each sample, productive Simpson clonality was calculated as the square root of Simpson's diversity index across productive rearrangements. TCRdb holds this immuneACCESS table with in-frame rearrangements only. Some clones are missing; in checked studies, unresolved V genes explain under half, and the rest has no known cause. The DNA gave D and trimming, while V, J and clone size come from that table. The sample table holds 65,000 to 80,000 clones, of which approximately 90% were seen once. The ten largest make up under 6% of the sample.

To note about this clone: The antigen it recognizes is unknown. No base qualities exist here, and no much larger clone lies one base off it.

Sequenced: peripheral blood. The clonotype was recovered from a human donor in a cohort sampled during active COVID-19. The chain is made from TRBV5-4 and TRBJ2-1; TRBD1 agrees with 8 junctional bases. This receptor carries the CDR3 CASRYRDRHNEQFF. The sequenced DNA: TGTGCCAGCAGGTACCGGGACAGGCACAATGAGCAGTTCTTC.